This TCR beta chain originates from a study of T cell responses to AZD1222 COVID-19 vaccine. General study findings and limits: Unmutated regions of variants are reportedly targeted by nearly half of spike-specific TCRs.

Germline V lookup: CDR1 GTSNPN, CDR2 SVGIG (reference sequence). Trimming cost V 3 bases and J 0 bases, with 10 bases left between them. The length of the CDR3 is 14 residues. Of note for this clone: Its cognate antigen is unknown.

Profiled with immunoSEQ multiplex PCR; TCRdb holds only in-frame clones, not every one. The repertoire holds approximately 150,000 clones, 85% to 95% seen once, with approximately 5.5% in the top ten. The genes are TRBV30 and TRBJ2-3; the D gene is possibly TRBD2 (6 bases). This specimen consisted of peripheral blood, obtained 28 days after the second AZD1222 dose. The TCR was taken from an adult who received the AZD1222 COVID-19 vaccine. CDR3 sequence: CAWRPSGSTDTQYF. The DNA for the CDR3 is TGTGCCTGGAGACCCAGCGGGAGCACAGATACGCAGTATTTT.